The clone carrying this TCR beta chain came up many times. No antigen is known for it. Trimming took 3 bases from V and 3 from J, leaving 18 bases between them. The CDR3 has 16 amino acids. Germline loops: CDR1 SGHAT, CDR2 FQNNGV. TCRdb re-derived calls from the 5' RACE reads in MiXCR, one entry per CDR3 protein. The sample has 95,000 to 110,000 distinct CDR3 sequences; about a tenth are singletons. These data come from a study of neurological immune-mediated disorders. Study results and caveats: Because no CDR3 amino acid sequences were shared across subjects by expanded clones, private repertoires were suggested in all groups.

The sample's time point: longitudinal time-point 3. The chain employs TRBV11-2 and TRBJ2-7; weak D call: TRBD1 (6 bases). This sequence was found in a female donor with HTLV-1-associated myelopathy (HAM/TSP). Sequences were obtained from PBMCs. This CDR3 is CASSLDRLPGVYEQYF. The CDR3 nucleotides read TGTGCCAGCAGCTTGGACAGACTACCCGGGGTCTACGAGCAGTACTTC.